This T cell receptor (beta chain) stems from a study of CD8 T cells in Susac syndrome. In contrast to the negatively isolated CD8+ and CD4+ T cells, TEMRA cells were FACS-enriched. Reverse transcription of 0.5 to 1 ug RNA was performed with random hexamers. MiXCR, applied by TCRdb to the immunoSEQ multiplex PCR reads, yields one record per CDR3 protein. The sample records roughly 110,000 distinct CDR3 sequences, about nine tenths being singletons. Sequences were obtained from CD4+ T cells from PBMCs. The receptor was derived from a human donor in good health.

This CDR3 is CASSVVGGIQETQYF. DNA for the CDR3: TGTGCCAGCAGCGTAGTAGGGGGGATTCAAGAGACCCAGTACTTC. V is TRBV9 and J is TRBJ2-5; D may be TRBD1 or TRBD2 (6 bases each). This CDR3 is 15 amino acids long. The V and J ends lost 0 bases and 2 bases respectively, with 11 bases between them. In germline, CDR1 is SGDLS, CDR2 YYNGEE.